This T cell receptor (beta chain) is from a study of T cell responses to AZD1222 COVID-19 vaccine. General study findings and limits: A reported finding is that nearly half of spike-specific TCRs target unmutated variant regions. When two AZD1222 doses had been given, Spike-specific TCR breadth and depth rose. Spike-spanning, vaccine-associated CD4 TCRs were dominant at 160-218 and 743-854. Clonal diversity was possibly underestimated, and the donors were mostly white British, with more females.

Repertoires were generated with immunoSEQ multiplex PCR, while TCRdb's copy carries only in-frame clones and drops some. Of 95,000 to 150,000 clones listed, 85% to 90% are singletons. Germline assignment: CDR1 MNHEY and CDR2 SVGAGI. V was cut by 7 bases and J by 4 bases, with 14 bases left in between. This CDR3 contains 15 residues. Comments on this clone: Its target is not known.

The sequencing here drew on peripheral blood, taken on day 0 of AZD1222 vaccination. The chain has TRBV6-5 and TRBJ1-6, with D hard to call. This sequence was found in an adult in good health. CDR3 loop: CASTRTERYNSPLHF. The CDR3 DNA sequence: TGTGCCAGCACCCGGACGGAGAGGTATAATTCACCCCTCCACTTT.